A selection of T cell receptor beta chains follows, all from one sample in a study of T cells after yellow fever vaccination. TCRdb reprocessed the 5' RACE reads via MiXCR and lists one record per CDR3 protein. The data contain some 350,000 distinct CDR3 sequences, about 4% of them singletons. Sequenced here: PBMCs, sampled 5 days after the yellow fever booster vaccination. Source of these receptors: a man younger than 30 who received the YFV17D yellow fever vaccine. Each CDR3 is given without its conserved first and last residue. A D gene is named only where the DNA matches it firmly.

d_call: .; j_call: TRBJ2-3; cdr3_length: 13; v_call: TRBV27; cdr3_aa: ASSPRTSSTDTQY
d_call: TRBD2; j_call: TRBJ2-1; cdr3_length: 12; v_call: TRBV12-3/TRBV12-4; cdr3_aa: ASSLLAGGDEQF
d_call: .; j_call: TRBJ1-5; cdr3_length: 11; v_call: TRBV7-2; cdr3_aa: ASSFGGAQPQH
d_call: .; j_call: TRBJ2-7; cdr3_length: 13; v_call: TRBV19; cdr3_aa: ASSPRRGVSYEQY
d_call: .; j_call: TRBJ2-1; cdr3_length: 10; v_call: TRBV2; cdr3_aa: ASNGGAYEQF
d_call: .; j_call: TRBJ1-1; cdr3_length: 14; v_call: TRBV6-2/TRBV6-3; cdr3_aa: ASSRPTARMNTEAF
d_call: .; j_call: TRBJ1-3; cdr3_length: 13; v_call: TRBV2; cdr3_aa: ASISTGPSGNTIY
d_call: TRBD2; j_call: TRBJ2-5; cdr3_length: 13; v_call: TRBV6-4; cdr3_aa: ASSDTAAGVETQY
d_call: TRBD2; j_call: TRBJ2-3; cdr3_length: 17; v_call: TRBV4-3; cdr3_aa: ASSQDPVTSGVFTDTQY
d_call: .; j_call: TRBJ2-3; cdr3_length: 14; v_call: TRBV15; cdr3_aa: ATSSRTALSTDTQY
d_call: TRBD1; j_call: TRBJ1-2; cdr3_length: 13; v_call: TRBV4-3; cdr3_aa: ASTPGQFSNYGYT
d_call: .; j_call: TRBJ1-1; cdr3_length: 12; v_call: TRBV5-1; cdr3_aa: ASSPQTPNTEAF
d_call: TRBD1; j_call: TRBJ1-1; cdr3_length: 13; v_call: TRBV18; cdr3_aa: ASSPGQGRGTEAF
d_call: .; j_call: TRBJ1-4; cdr3_length: 9; v_call: TRBV25-1; cdr3_aa: ASSESGKLF